A selection of T cell receptor beta chains follows, all from one sample in a study of long-term antiretroviral therapy in people with HIV. The repertoire was sequenced with immunoSEQ multiplex PCR; TCRdb's copy has only in-frame clones and lacks some. This sample has 30,000 to 40,000 clones; 94% occur once, and the top ten carry over 3.5%. The starting material was unsorted PBMCs, obtained 5 to 5.5 years after starting antiretroviral therapy. These receptors all come from a woman aged 50 to 60 with HIV. Both conserved end residues are part of each CDR3. The D gene is left open where the match is weak. A clone size is listed for some rows: how often the clone was seen (once, few, many), or a class if it is expanded.

v_call	j_call	d_call	clone_size	cdr3_aa	cdr3_nt
TRBV30	TRBJ1-1	-	-	CAWSPSAGLAEAFF	TGTGCCTGGAGTCCGTCAGCCGGATTGGCTGAAGCTTTCTTT
TRBV15	TRBJ2-7	TRBD1	-	CATSPGQDRGKNEQYF	TGTGCCACCAGCCCGGGACAAGACAGGGGGAAGAACGAGCAGTACTTC
TRBV29-1	TRBJ1-1	TRBD1	-	CSAYRGNTEAFF	TGCAGCGCCTACAGGGGGAACACTGAAGCTTTCTTT
TRBV7-6	TRBJ1-5	TRBD1	-	CASSPDRAPSNQPQHF	TGTGCCAGCAGCCCCGACAGGGCTCCTAGCAATCAGCCCCAGCATTTT
TRBV10-3	TRBJ1-2	-	-	CAISESLAEYGYTF	TGTGCCATCAGTGAGTCCTTGGCGGAATATGGCTACACCTTC
TRBV30	TRBJ2-3	-	-	CAWSARVQDTQYF	TGTGCCTGGAGCGCCCGAGTGCAAGATACGCAGTATTTT
TRBV27	TRBJ2-3	-	-	CASRTGGLASDTQYF	TGTGCCAGCAGAACAGGGGGACTAGCATCAGATACGCAGTATTTT
TRBV7-3	TRBJ1-1	-	-	CASSPSARITEAFF	TGTGCCAGCAGCCCCTCGGCCAGGATCACTGAAGCTTTCTTT
TRBV2	TRBJ1-1	TRBD1	-	CASSQGTGSLMNTEAFF	TGTGCCAGCAGCCAGGGGACAGGGTCCCTCATGAACACTGAAGCTTTCTTT
TRBV7-7	TRBJ1-2	TRBD1	-	CASSPGQGFGYTF	TGTGCTAGCAGCCCGGGACAGGGTTTTGGCTACACCTTC
TRBV7-9	TRBJ2-7	-	-	CASSFPGSAEQYF	TGTGCCAGCAGCTTCCCAGGGAGCGCCGAGCAGTACTTC
TRBV19	TRBJ1-4	TRBD1	-	CASSASGSGGVEKLFF	TGTGCCAGTAGTGCCTCGGGGTCAGGGGGTGTGGAAAAACTGTTTTTT
TRBV12-5	TRBJ2-7	-	-	CASGLGRAYEQYF	TGTGCTAGTGGTTTAGGACGGGCCTACGAGCAGTACTTC
TRBV18	TRBJ2-2	-	-	CASSPSQTGELFF	TGTGCCAGCTCACCATCCCAAACCGGGGAGCTGTTTTTT
TRBV7-2	TRBJ2-2	-	-	CASSLRWGGPNTGELFF	TGTGCCAGCAGCTTAAGGTGGGGGGGCCCGAACACCGGGGAGCTGTTTTTT
TRBV9	TRBJ2-2	-	-	CASSVANRGELFF	TGTGCCAGCAGCGTAGCTAACAGGGGGGAGCTGTTTTTT
TRBV7-8	TRBJ2-3	TRBD2	once	CASSLTQRGGTDTQYF	TGTGCCAGCAGCTTAACCCAGCGGGGGGGCACAGATACGCAGTATTTT
TRBV29-1	TRBJ1-2	-	-	CSALLSGVVDGYTF	TGCAGCGCTCTGTTGTCAGGGGTTGTTGATGGCTACACCTTC
TRBV6-6	TRBJ1-4	-	-	CASSYYSPNEKLFF	TGTGCCAGCAGTTACTACAGCCCTAATGAAAAACTGTTTTTT
TRBV14	TRBJ2-1	TRBD2	-	CASSQGSGGGAWQSSYNEQFF	TGTGCCAGCAGCCAAGGTTCTGGCGGGGGGGCGTGGCAGAGCTCCTACAATGAGCAGTTCTTC
TRBV2	TRBJ2-7	TRBD2	once	CASSDARRLADNYEQYF	TGTGCCAGCAGCGACGCTCGGAGGCTAGCGGACAACTACGAGCAGTACTTC
TRBV7-8	TRBJ1-5	-	-	CASSLGRDKFQPQHF	TGTGCCAGCAGCTTAGGCAGGGATAAATTTCAGCCCCAGCATTTT
TRBV10-2	TRBJ2-5	TRBD2	-	CASSDFIGGGYQETQYF	TGCGCCAGCAGTGATTTTATTGGCGGGGGTTACCAAGAGACCCAGTACTTC
TRBV30	TRBJ1-6	-	-	CACDSLSSYNSPLHF	TGTGCCTGCGACAGTCTGAGCTCCTATAATTCACCCCTCCACTTT
TRBV5-4	TRBJ2-3	TRBD1	-	CASSPRTGGLDTQYF	TGTGCCAGCAGCCCCCGGACAGGGGGCTTAGATACGCAGTATTTT
TRBV19	TRBJ1-2	TRBD1	-	CASSIVIQGTAGYTF	TGTGCCAGTAGTATAGTGATTCAGGGGACAGCTGGCTACACCTTC
TRBV15	TRBJ2-3	-	-	CATSLRPADTQYF	TGTGCCACCAGCCTCCGCCCGGCAGATACGCAGTATTTT
TRBV6-6	TRBJ2-3	-	once	CASSYIGGTTDTQYF	TGTGCCAGCAGTTACATCGGCGGAACCACAGATACGCAGTATTTT
TRBV25-1	TRBJ2-3	-	-	CASSELTGLATQYF	TGTGCCAGCAGTGAATTGACGGGCTTGGCGACGCAGTATTTT
TRBV29-1	TRBJ1-4	-	-	CSVEGGGMREKLFF	TGCAGCGTTGAAGGTGGAGGGATGCGAGAAAAACTGTTTTTT
TRBV27	TRBJ2-5	-	-	CASSRTGYQETQYF	TGTGCCAGCAGTCGAACAGGGTACCAAGAGACCCAGTACTTC